This T cell receptor (beta chain) was identified in a study of vaccination and CD4 T cells after COVID-19. Germline assignment: CDR1 SEHNR and CDR2 FQNEAQ (reference sequence). The CDR3 runs 14 residues. V dropped 3 bases and J dropped 6 bases, with 11 bases sitting between them. Sequence data for DNA of cultured CD4+ T cells were generated by the Oncomine TCR Beta short-read assay. Extraction of genomic DNA was performed on cultured CD4+ T cells. TCRdb reprocessed the PCR reads with MiXCR, giving one entry per CDR3 protein. The table lists around 27,000 distinct CDR3 sequences, around 28% of them singletons. The time point here: late sampling 161 to 241 days after vaccination in a few convalescent patients. Treatment: roughly 10-day PBMC culture with coronavirus spike peptide pools or control peptides (ViraFEST assay). ViraFEST stimulated the growth of antigen-specific T cells using peptide pools and subsequently profiled their TCRs by sequencing.

With regard to this clonotype: Its antigen is not known.

The chain recombines TRBV7-9 with TRBJ2-2; no clear D gene. This specimen was CD4+ T cells from blood, cultured in vitro, taken about 7 months after SARS-CoV-2 vaccination. The clonotype comes from a human donor who had recovered from COVID-19. As DNA, the CDR3 is TGTGCCAGCAGCTTTGTAGATAGGGCCGGGGAGCTGTTTTTT. This sequence encodes CASSFVDRAGELFF.